The rows below give T cell receptor beta chains drawn from one sample of a study of blood T cell repertoires in COVID-19. Some clones are missing from TCRdb's copy, which holds only in-frame ones; the method was immunoSEQ multiplex PCR. The sample includes 150,000 to 200,000 clones, roughly 86% seen only once; the top ten take under 3.5%. Specimen: peripheral blood. The receptor source for this set is a man aged 65-85 years with acute or convalescent COVID-19. CDR3s include the opening cysteine and the closing phenylalanine or tryptophan. D genes are given only for firm matches. For some rows the clone size is stated as once, few or many, or as a class when expanded; others skip it.

V	D	size	J	DNA	CDR3
TRBV24-1	TRBD2	NA	TRBJ2-1	TGTGCCACCGGACGTTTCGGGACTAGCAGTAATGAGCAGTTCTTC	CATGRFGTSSNEQFF
TRBV7-3	TRBD2	NA	TRBJ2-2	TGTGCCAGCAGCCCAGGACTAGGGTACACCGGGGAGCTGTTTTTT	CASSPGLGYTGELFF
TRBV5-8	NA	NA	TRBJ1-2	TGTGCCAGCAGCCTCAGAGGGGGACCTAACTATGGCTACACCTTC	CASSLRGGPNYGYTF
TRBV3-1/TRBV3-2	NA	NA	TRBJ2-5	TGTGCCAGCAGAAAGCGGTCCCAGAGTGAGACCCAGTACTTC	CASRKRSQSETQYF
TRBV5-4	NA	NA	TRBJ1-6	TGTGCCAGCAGCCTCTCCCCGGGACAAAATTCACCCCTCCACTTT	CASSLSPGQNSPLHF
TRBV11-3	TRBD2	few	TRBJ2-3	TGTGCCAGCAGCGTGACTAGCGGGTCTAGCACAGATACGCAGTATTTT	CASSVTSGSSTDTQYF
TRBV9	TRBD1	NA	TRBJ1-6	TGTGCCAGCAGCGGGACAGGAGATTCACCCCTCCACTTT	CASSGTGDSPLHF
TRBV19	TRBD1	NA	TRBJ1-6	TGTGCCAGTAGTGTGACAGGGGCGAATTCACCCCTCCACTTT	CASSVTGANSPLHF
TRBV30	TRBD1	NA	TRBJ1-1	TGTGCCTGGAGTGAACAGGGGGTGGGCACTGAAGCTTTCTTT	CAWSEQGVGTEAFF
TRBV5-4	TRBD2	NA	TRBJ2-5	TGTGCCAGCAGCTTTGGGGGGGGACAAGAGACCCAGTACTTC	CASSFGGGQETQYF
TRBV7-3	NA	NA	TRBJ1-5	TGTGCCAGCAGCTCCGGTCGAGATCAGCCCCAGCATTTT	CASSSGRDQPQHF
TRBV7-3	NA	NA	TRBJ1-1	TGTGCCAGCAGCCGCGACAGCACTGAAGCTTTCTTT	CASSRDSTEAFF
TRBV4-1	TRBD1	NA	TRBJ2-7	TGCGCCAGCAGCCGGGACAGGGGCCTCTACGAGCAGTACTTC	CASSRDRGLYEQYF
TRBV27	TRBD2	NA	TRBJ2-2	TGTGCCAGCAGTTTATTACCCCTCGTCGGGGGGGTGACCGGGGAGCTGTTTTTT	CASSLLPLVGGVTGELFF
TRBV11-2	TRBD2	NA	TRBJ2-3	TGTGCCAGCACCAAAAGCGGGAGTGGTCCAGATACGCAGTATTTT	CASTKSGSGPDTQYF
TRBV7-2	NA	NA	TRBJ2-7	TGTGCCAGCAGCCAGGGCTCTGTGGGCGAGCAGTACTTC	CASSQGSVGEQYF
TRBV15	TRBD1	NA	TRBJ1-1	TGTGCCACCAGCAGAGATGGTACAGGGGTGAACACTGAAGCTTTCTTT	CATSRDGTGVNTEAFF
TRBV9	NA	NA	TRBJ2-5	TGTGCCAGCAGCCCCCGACAGCAGGAGACCCAGTACTTC	CASSPRQQETQYF
TRBV7-3	NA	NA	TRBJ2-1	TGTGCCAGCAGCCTGCGACTCGGAAGCTCCTACAATGAGCAGTTCTTC	CASSLRLGSSYNEQFF
TRBV6-5	NA	NA	TRBJ1-4	TGTGCCAGCAGTTACTCGTCCGCGGGTATTGAAAAACTGTTTTTT	CASSYSSAGIEKLFF
TRBV6-5	NA	NA	TRBJ2-3	TGTGCCAGCAGCCGACTACCAACTAGCACAGATACGCAGTATTTT	CASSRLPTSTDTQYF
TRBV3-1/TRBV3-2	TRBD2	NA	TRBJ2-2	TGTGCCAGCAGCCAATCTAAACTAGCGGGGGGCGCGAACACCGGGGAGCTGTTTTTT	CASSQSKLAGGANTGELFF
TRBV7-9	NA	NA	TRBJ1-5	TGTGCCAGCAGCCCGACGCGGGATCAGCCCCAGCATTTT	CASSPTRDQPQHF
TRBV7-8	NA	once	TRBJ1-1	TGTGCCAGCAGCTTAGCAAGCAGACAGTTGAACACTGAAGCTTTCTTT	CASSLASRQLNTEAFF
TRBV6-4	NA	NA	TRBJ1-5	TGTGCCAGCAGTGATTACAGGGTAGGAGTTTGGAATCAGCCCCAGCATTTT	CASSDYRVGVWNQPQHF
TRBV5-1	TRBD2	NA	TRBJ2-5	TGCGCCAGCAGCCCGCCACTAGCGGGACAAGAGACCCAGTACTTC	CASSPPLAGQETQYF
TRBV5-4	TRBD2	NA	TRBJ2-5	TGTGCCAGCAGCTCAGCTAGCGGGGGGGGTGAGACCCAGTACTTC	CASSSASGGGETQYF
TRBV6-6	TRBD1	NA	TRBJ1-5	TGTGCCAGCAGTGCCGGGACAGGGGAACATCAGCCCCAGCATTTT	CASSAGTGEHQPQHF
TRBV30	NA	NA	TRBJ1-5	TGTGCCTACCTACAGGGCCTAGATGGGGGTCAGCCCCAGCATTTT	CAYLQGLDGGQPQHF
TRBV5-1	TRBD1	NA	TRBJ2-7	TGCGCCAGCAGCTTCGGGACAGGGAGGACCTACGAGCAGTACTTC	CASSFGTGRTYEQYF
TRBV5-5	TRBD1	few	TRBJ1-5	TGTGCCAGCAGCTACGGACAGGGGAATCAGCCCCAGCATTTT	CASSYGQGNQPQHF
TRBV3-1/TRBV3-2	NA	few	TRBJ1-1	TGTGCCAGCAGCCTCGGGGATTTTGGTGAAGCTTTCTTT	CASSLGDFGEAFF
TRBV11-2	NA	NA	TRBJ1-2	TGTGCCAGCAGCTTAAGGGGGGGCTACACCTTC	CASSLRGGYTF
TRBV5-4	NA	NA	TRBJ2-2	TGTGCCAGCAGCTTGGCAGGAGGGGCCGGGGAGCTGTTTTTT	CASSLAGGAGELFF
TRBV5-1	TRBD1	NA	TRBJ1-5	TGCGCCAGCAGCGTGACAGGGGGAGGACAGCCCCAGCATTTT	CASSVTGGGQPQHF
TRBV7-2	NA	NA	TRBJ2-2	TGTGCCAGCAGCTTCAAGAACACCGGGGAGCTGTTTTTT	CASSFKNTGELFF
TRBV3-1/TRBV3-2	NA	NA	TRBJ1-4	TGTGCGTCGGGGGTCTCGTCAGGAAAACTGTTTTTT	CASGVSSGKLFF